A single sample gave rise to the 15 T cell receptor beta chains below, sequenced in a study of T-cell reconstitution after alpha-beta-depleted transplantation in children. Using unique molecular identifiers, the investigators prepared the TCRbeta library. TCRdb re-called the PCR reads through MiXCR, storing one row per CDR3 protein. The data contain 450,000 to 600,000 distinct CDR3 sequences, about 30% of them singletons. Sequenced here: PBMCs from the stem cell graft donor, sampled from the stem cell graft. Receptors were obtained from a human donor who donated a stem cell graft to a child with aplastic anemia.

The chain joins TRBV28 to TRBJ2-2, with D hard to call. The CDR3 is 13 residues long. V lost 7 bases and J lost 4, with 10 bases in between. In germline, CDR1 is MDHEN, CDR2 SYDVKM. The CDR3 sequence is CASTVTLTGELFF. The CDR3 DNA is TGTGCCAGCACCGTTACACTCACCGGGGAGCTGTTTTTT. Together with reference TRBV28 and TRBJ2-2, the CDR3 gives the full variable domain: DVKVTQSSRYLVKRTGEKVFLECVQDMDHENMFWYRQDPGLGLRLIYFSYDVKMKEKGDIPEGYSVSREKKERFSLILESASTNQTSMYLCASTVTLTGELFFGEGSRLTVL.

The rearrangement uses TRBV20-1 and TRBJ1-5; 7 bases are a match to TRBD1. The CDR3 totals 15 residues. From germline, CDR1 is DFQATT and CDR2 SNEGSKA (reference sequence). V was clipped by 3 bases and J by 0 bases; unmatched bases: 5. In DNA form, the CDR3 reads TGCAGTGCTAGGGTCCCAGGGGGTAGCAATCAGCCCCAGCATTTT. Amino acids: CSARVPGGSNQPQHF.

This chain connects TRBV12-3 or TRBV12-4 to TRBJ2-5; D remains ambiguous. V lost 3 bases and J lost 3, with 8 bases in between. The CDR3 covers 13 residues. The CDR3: CASSFVGKETQYF. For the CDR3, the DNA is TGTGCCAGCAGTTTTGTGGGGAAAGAGACCCAGTACTTC.

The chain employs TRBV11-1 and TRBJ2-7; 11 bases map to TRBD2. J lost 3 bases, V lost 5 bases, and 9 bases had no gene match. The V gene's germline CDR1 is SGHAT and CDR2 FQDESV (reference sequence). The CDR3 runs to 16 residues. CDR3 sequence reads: CASSRGLAERGYEQYF. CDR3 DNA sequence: TGTGCCAGCAGCCGGGGACTAGCGGAGAGGGGCTACGAGCAGTACTTC.

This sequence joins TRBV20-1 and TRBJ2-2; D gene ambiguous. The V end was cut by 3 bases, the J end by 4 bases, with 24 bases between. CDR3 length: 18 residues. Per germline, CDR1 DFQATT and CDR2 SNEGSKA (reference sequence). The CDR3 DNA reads TGCAGTGCTAGGGGAAGAGACATCCCGTTTCCGCGCACCGGGGAGCTGTTTTTT. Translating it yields CSARGRDIPFPRTGELFF.

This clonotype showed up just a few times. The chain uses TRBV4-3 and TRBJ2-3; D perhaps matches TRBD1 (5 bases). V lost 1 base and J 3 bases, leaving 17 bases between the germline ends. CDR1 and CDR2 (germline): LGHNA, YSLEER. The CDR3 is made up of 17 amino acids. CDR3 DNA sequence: TGCGCCAGCAGCCAAGGATTAGGGGCGGTCGAAACAGATACGCAGTATTTT. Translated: CASSQGLGAVETDTQYF.

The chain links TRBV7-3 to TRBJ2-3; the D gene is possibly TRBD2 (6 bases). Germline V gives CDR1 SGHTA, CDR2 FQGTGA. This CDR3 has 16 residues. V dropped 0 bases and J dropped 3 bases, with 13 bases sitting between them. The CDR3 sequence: CASSLTAGIRTDTQYF. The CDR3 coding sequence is TGTGCCAGCAGCTTAACGGCGGGAATAAGGACAGATACGCAGTATTTT.

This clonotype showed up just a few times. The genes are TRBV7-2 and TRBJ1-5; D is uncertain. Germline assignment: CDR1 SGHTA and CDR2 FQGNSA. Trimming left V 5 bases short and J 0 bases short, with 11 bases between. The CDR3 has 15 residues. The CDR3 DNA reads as TGTGCCAGCAGCCCCAATCCGACTAGCAATCAGCCCCAGCATTTT. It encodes CASSPNPTSNQPQHF.

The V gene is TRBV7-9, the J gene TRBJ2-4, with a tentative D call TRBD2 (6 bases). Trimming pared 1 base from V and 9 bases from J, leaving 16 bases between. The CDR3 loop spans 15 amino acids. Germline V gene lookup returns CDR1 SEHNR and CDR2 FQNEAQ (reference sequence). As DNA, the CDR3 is TGTGCCAGCAGCTTAGAGGGACTCCTACGGGGCATTCAGTACTTC. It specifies CASSLEGLLRGIQYF.

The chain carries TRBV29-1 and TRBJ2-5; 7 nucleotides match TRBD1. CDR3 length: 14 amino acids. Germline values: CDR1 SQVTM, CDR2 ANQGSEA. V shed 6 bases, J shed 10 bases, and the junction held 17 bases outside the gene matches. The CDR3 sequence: CSVVHRGGLGGQYF. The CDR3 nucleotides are TGCAGCGTGGTCCACAGGGGTGGCTTGGGTGGCCAGTACTTC.

The CDR3 sequence is CASAIGISGELFF. In DNA, the CDR3 is TGTGCCAGCGCTATAGGAATTTCCGGGGAGCTGTTTTTT. The chain couples TRBV6-1 to TRBJ2-2; D is unclear. Germline values: CDR1 MNHNS, CDR2 SASEGT. V was clipped by 8 bases and J by 6 bases, with 13 bases between them. The CDR3 runs to 13 residues.

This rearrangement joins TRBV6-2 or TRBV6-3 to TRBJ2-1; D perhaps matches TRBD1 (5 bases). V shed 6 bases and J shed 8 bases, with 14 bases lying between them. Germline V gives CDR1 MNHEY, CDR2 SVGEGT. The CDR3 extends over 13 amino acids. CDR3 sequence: CASRPRVSHEQFF. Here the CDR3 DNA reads TGTGCCAGCAGGCCCAGGGTGAGCCATGAGCAGTTCTTC.

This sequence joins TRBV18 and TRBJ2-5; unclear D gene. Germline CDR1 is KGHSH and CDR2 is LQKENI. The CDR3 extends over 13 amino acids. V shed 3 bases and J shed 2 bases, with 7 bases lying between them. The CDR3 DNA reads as TGTGCCAGCTCACCTCCCTTTCAAGAGACCCAGTACTTC. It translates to CASSPPFQETQYF.

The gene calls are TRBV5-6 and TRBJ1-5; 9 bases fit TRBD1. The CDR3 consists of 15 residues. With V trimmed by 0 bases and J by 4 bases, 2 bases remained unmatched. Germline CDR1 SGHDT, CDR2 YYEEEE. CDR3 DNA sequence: TGTGCCAGCAGCTTGGGGGACAGGGAAAATCAGCCCCAGCATTTT. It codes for CASSLGDRENQPQHF. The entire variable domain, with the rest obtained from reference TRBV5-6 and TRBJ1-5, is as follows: DAGVTQSPTHLIKTRGQQVTLRCSPKSGHDTVSWYQQALGQGPQFIFQYYEEEERQRGNFPDRFSGHQFPNYSSELNVNALLLGDSALYLCASSLGDRENQPQHFGDGTRLSIL.

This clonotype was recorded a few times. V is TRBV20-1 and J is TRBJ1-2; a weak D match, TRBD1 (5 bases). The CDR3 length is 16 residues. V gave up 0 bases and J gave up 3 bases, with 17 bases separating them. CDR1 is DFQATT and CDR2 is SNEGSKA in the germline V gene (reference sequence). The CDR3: CSARDRLRGEDYGYTF. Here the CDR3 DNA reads TGCAGTGCTAGAGACCGCCTGAGAGGGGAGGACTATGGCTACACCTTC.